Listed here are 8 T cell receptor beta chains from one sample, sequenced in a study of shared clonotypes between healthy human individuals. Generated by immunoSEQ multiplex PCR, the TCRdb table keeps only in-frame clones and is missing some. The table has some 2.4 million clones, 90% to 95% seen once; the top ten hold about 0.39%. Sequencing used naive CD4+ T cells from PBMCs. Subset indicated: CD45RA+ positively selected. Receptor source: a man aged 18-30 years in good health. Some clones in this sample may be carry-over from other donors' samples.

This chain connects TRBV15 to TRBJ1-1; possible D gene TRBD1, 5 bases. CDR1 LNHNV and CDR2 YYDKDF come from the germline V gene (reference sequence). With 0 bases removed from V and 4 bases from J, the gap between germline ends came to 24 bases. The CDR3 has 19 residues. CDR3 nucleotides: TGTGCCACCAGCAGAGATCTGGAGGGACGCCCCATAGGGAGCACTGAAGCTTTCTTT. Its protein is CATSRDLEGRPIGSTEAFF.

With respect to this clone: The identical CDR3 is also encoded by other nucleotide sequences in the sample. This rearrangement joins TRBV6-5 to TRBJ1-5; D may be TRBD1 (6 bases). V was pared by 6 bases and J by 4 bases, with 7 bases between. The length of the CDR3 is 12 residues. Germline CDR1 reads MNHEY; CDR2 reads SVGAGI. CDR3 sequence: CASRRGNQPQHF. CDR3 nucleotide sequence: TGTGCCAGCAGGAGGGGGAATCAGCCCCAGCATTTT.

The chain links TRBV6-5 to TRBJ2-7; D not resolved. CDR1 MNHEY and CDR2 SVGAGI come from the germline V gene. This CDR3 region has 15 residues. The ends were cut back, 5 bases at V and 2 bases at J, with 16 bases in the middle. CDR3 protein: CASSPGPPGTYEQYF. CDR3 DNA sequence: TGTGCCAGCAGTCCGGGCCCTCCCGGCACCTACGAGCAGTACTTC.

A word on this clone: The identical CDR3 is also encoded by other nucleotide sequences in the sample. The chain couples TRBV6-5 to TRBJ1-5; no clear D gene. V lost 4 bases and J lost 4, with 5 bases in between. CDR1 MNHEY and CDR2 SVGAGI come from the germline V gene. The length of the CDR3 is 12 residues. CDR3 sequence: CASSSGNQPQHF. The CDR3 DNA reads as TGTGCCAGCAGTTCGGGGAATCAGCCCCAGCATTTT.

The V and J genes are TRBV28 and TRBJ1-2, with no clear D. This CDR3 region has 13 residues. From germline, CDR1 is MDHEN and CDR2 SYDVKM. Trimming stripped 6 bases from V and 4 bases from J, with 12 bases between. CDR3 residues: CASSTLRGYGYTF. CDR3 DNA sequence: TGTGCCAGCAGCACACTCCGGGGCTATGGCTACACCTTC.

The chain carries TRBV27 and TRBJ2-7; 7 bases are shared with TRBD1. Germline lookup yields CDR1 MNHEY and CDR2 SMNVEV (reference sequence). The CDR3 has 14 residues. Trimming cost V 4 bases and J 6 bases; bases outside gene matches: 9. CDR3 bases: TGTGCCAGCAGTTCAATGACAGGGCCGCGCGAGCAGTACTTC. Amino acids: CASSSMTGPREQYF.

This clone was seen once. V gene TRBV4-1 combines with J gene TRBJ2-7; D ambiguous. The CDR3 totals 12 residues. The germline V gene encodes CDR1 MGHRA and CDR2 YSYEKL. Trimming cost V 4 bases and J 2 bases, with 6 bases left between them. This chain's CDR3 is CASSPPAYEQYF. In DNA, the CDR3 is TGCGCCAGCAGCCCCCCGGCCTACGAGCAGTACTTC.

The CDR3 bases are TGTGCCAGCAGTCGAGGAGGGGGCACCACCGGGGAGCTGTTTTTT. Its protein is CASSRGGGTTGELFF. The chain carries TRBV28 and TRBJ2-2; D is perhaps TRBD1 (7 bases). The V gene lost 5 bases and the J gene lost 4 bases, with 14 bases spanning the gap. This CDR3 is 15 amino acids long. The V gene's germline CDR1 is MDHEN and CDR2 SYDVKM.